The next 24 T cell receptor beta chains were all read from a single sample in a study of PD-1 blockade in mismatch repair-deficient tumors. Only in-frame clones appear in the TCRdb table, and some are missing; sequencing was by immunoSEQ multiplex PCR. This sample has about 14,000 clones, with more than 65% found just once. The specimen was PBMCs, collected about 15 weeks after starting pembrolizumab. The source of these receptors is an adult with mismatch repair-deficient cancer.

This clone has a handful of counts. V and J are TRBV4-1 and TRBJ2-7; D possibly corresponds to TRBD2 (5 bases). V lost 0 bases and J lost 0, with 15 bases in between. Germline V gene data show CDR1 as MGHRA and CDR2 as YSYEKL. This CDR3 region has 17 residues. CDR3 in DNA: TGCGCCAGCAGCCAAGATGGCCTAGCTGATTTCTCCTACGAGCAGTACTTC. Amino acids: CASSQDGLADFSYEQYF.

Only a few counts were recorded for this clone. The gene calls are TRBV7-2 and TRBJ2-7; 7 bases agree with TRBD1. The CDR3 runs to 12 residues. Germline lookup yields CDR1 SGHTA and CDR2 FQGNSA. The trim removed 4 bases at V and 3 bases at J, leaving 0 bases unmatched. DNA of the CDR3: TGTGCCAGCAGCTACAGGGGCTACGAGCAGTACTTC. Amino acid sequence: CASSYRGYEQYF.

This chain joins TRBV6-1 and TRBJ2-6, with TRBD1 identical over 9 bases. Trimming at V came to 7 bases and at J to 7 bases, leaving 8 bases not matched to a gene. CDR1 is MNHNS, CDR2 SASEGT, per germline. The CDR3 loop spans 15 amino acids. The CDR3 DNA sequence: TGTGCCAGCACCGAATGGGGACAGGGCGCCAACGTCCTGACTTTC. This translates into CASTEWGQGANVLTF.

This chain uses TRBV7-9 with TRBJ1-2, with a tentative D call TRBD1 (5 bases). The germline CDR1 and CDR2 sequences are SEHNR and FQNEAQ (reference sequence). This CDR3 has 16 residues. Trimming left V 3 bases short and J 7 bases short, with 21 bases between. CDR3 residues: CASSFWGRRPSRGYTF. CDR3 nucleotides: TGTGCCAGCAGCTTCTGGGGCCGTAGACCATCCCGTGGCTACACCTTC.

The chain carries TRBV7-7 and TRBJ2-2, with 14 bases fitting TRBD2. V lost 7 bases and J lost 7; bases outside the gene matches: 14. Looked up from germline, CDR1 is SSHAT and CDR2 is FNYEAQ (reference sequence). This CDR3 contains 18 residues. The CDR3 nucleotides are TGTGCCAGCACCCTCTTGACTAGCGGGAGGGCCATGGGCGGGGAGCTGTTTTTT. This gives the protein CASTLLTSGRAMGGELFF.

J is TRBJ2-5 and V is TRBV2; 12 bases align to TRBD2. V shed 6 bases and J 5 bases; nucleotides not matched to a gene: 7. Germline CDR1 and CDR2: SNHLY and FYNNEI. The CDR3 consists of 15 residues. CDR3 in DNA: TGTGCCAGCAGAACACTAGCGGGAGGTTTCGAGACCCAGTACTTC. It codes for CASRTLAGGFETQYF.

J is TRBJ1-2 and V is TRBV2; D possibly corresponds to TRBD1 (5 bases). There are 16 residues in the CDR3. V dropped 4 bases and J dropped 8 bases, with 23 bases sitting between them. From germline, CDR1 is SNHLY and CDR2 FYNNEI. CDR3 amino acids: CASSVRGLAPSLGYTF. In DNA form, the CDR3 reads TGTGCCAGCAGTGTTCGGGGACTAGCCCCTTCTCTCGGCTACACCTTC.

The V and J genes are TRBV11-2 and TRBJ2-4; 9 nucleotides line up with TRBD2. The junction had 9 bases not matched to a gene; V was cut back by 5 bases and J by 4 bases. Germline V CDR1 and CDR2: SGHAT, FQNNGV. This CDR3 is 16 amino acids long. The CDR3 DNA sequence: TGTGCCAGCAGCCGTGTACCTAGCGGGACGAAAAACATTCAGTACTTC. As protein: CASSRVPSGTKNIQYF.

The chain combines TRBV19 with TRBJ1-1; TRBD1 matches 9 bases. Unmatched junction bases numbered 3, after V lost 6 bases and J lost 4 bases. This CDR3 contains 13 residues. The germline CDR1 and CDR2 sequences are LNHDA and SQIVND (reference sequence). The CDR3 nucleotides are TGTGCCAGTAGGGACAGGGGCAGCACTGAAGCTTTCTTT. Amino acid sequence: CASRDRGSTEAFF.

The CDR3, as DNA: TGTGCCAGTAGTACCCAGACTAGCTCGGAGACCCAGTACTTC. Encoded protein: CASSTQTSSETQYF. The chain combines TRBV19 with TRBJ2-5, with 7 nucleotides matching TRBD2. V shed 4 bases, J shed 5 bases, and the junction held 7 bases outside the gene matches. The CDR3 consists of 14 residues. Germline loops: CDR1 LNHDA, CDR2 SQIVND (reference sequence).

The chain combines TRBV29-1 with TRBJ1-2, with 8 bases fitting TRBD1. The CDR3 covers 16 residues. V shed 7 bases, J shed 0 bases, and the junction held 13 bases outside the gene matches. Looked up from germline, CDR1 is SQVTM and CDR2 is ANQGSEA. The CDR3, as DNA: TGCAGCGCTGGGCCAGGGGGCGGTCCTCCTAACTATGGCTACACCTTC. Protein product: CSAGPGGGPPNYGYTF.

V and J are TRBV19 and TRBJ1-1, with unresolved D. This CDR3 has 13 residues. CDR1 is LNHDA, CDR2 SQIVND, per germline (reference sequence). V lost 8 bases, J lost 0 bases, and 10 bases lay in between. The DNA of the CDR3 is TGTGCCAGTGCCGCGCAGGTGAACACTGAAGCTTTCTTT. Translation: CASAAQVNTEAFF.

This clone was recorded once. J is TRBJ2-2 and V is TRBV11-2, with D perhaps matching TRBD1 (6 bases). Between the trimmed V and J ends, which lost 2 bases and 7 bases, there was a span of 8 bases. Germline V gene sequence: CDR1 SGHAT, CDR2 FQNNGV. This CDR3 comprises 13 residues. CDR3 coding DNA: TGTGCCAGCAGCTTAAGGGGGAACGGGGAGCTGTTTTTT. Protein sequence: CASSLRGNGELFF.

The J gene is TRBJ2-1, the V gene TRBV27; D may be TRBD2 (5 bases). The germline gives CDR1 MNHEY, CDR2 SMNVEV (reference sequence). This CDR3 comprises 15 residues. Trimming took off 5 bases at V and 4 bases at J, with 15 bases between the two ends. The chain's CDR3 is CASSEDYEGYNEQFF. The CDR3 coding sequence is TGTGCCAGCAGTGAAGACTATGAAGGGTACAATGAGCAGTTCTTC.

This sequence joins TRBV29-1 and TRBJ2-1; 10 bases agree with TRBD2. CDR3 length: 15 residues. Trimming removed 4 bases from V and 5 bases from J; junction bases left unmatched: 8. CDR1 and CDR2 from the germline V gene are SQVTM and ANQGSEA. Here the CDR3 DNA reads TGCAGCGTTGCTAGCGGGAGTGTTTTTAACAATGAGCAGTTCTTC. Its protein product is CSVASGSVFNNEQFF.

The chain joins TRBV7-9 to TRBJ1-4, with D possibly matching TRBD1 (5 bases). V lost 4 bases and J lost 4, with 10 bases in between. Germline CDR1 and CDR2: SEHNR and FQNEAQ (reference sequence). CDR3 length: 14 residues. For the CDR3, the DNA is TGTGCCAGCAGCTCGACAGCCCTTAATGAAAAACTGTTTTTT. Its translation is CASSSTALNEKLFF.

This clone was seen a single time. This chain connects TRBV10-1 to TRBJ2-1, with 8 bases matching TRBD2. The CDR3 sequence is 15 residues long. J gave up 5 bases and V 3 bases, and 6 bases lay outside the gene matches. Looked up from germline, CDR1 is WNHNN and CDR2 is SYGVQD (reference sequence). The CDR3 loop reads CASSDPGRAHNEQFF. The DNA of the CDR3 is TGCGCCAGCAGTGACCCCGGGAGGGCCCACAATGAGCAGTTCTTC.

In this sample, this clone turned up a few times. This chain joins TRBV6-1 and TRBJ2-7; TRBD1 is a possible D gene (5 bases). The CDR3 contains 15 residues. Germline loops: CDR1 MNHNS, CDR2 SASEGT. The V gene lost 7 bases and the J gene lost 2 bases, with 18 bases spanning the gap. For the CDR3, the DNA is TGTGCCAGCACTCCCATACGGACAAAAGCCTACGAGCAGTACTTC. Protein sequence: CASTPIRTKAYEQYF.

The genes are TRBV10-3 and TRBJ2-2; a possible D gene is TRBD1 (5 bases). Germline V CDR1 and CDR2: ENHRY, SYGVKD. The length of the CDR3 is 14 residues. Trimming removed 4 bases from V and 4 bases from J, with 10 bases in between. The CDR3 loop reads CAISVGVRTGELFF. DNA of the CDR3: TGTGCCATCAGTGTAGGGGTACGCACCGGGGAGCTGTTTTTT.

The chain is built from TRBV6-5 and TRBJ2-5; 7 nucleotides agree with TRBD1. Germline V gives CDR1 MNHEY, CDR2 SVGAGI. The CDR3 totals 13 residues. After removal of 9 bases from V and 2 bases from J, the junction contained 6 bases not matched to a gene. CDR3 residues: CASGTGQQETQYF. The DNA of the CDR3 is TGTGCCAGTGGGACGGGACAGCAAGAGACCCAGTACTTC.

The genes are TRBV11-1 and TRBJ2-1; maybe TRBD2 (6 bases). V was pared by 4 bases and J by 3 bases, with 13 bases between. CDR1 is SGHAT and CDR2 is FQDESV in the germline V gene (reference sequence). The CDR3 covers 15 residues. CDR3 loop: CASSSSGLYYNEQFF. CDR3 in DNA: TGTGCCAGCAGCTCTTCGGGACTTTACTACAATGAGCAGTTCTTC. Full variable domain (rest looked up from reference TRBV11-1 and TRBJ2-1): EAEVAQSPRYKITEKSQAVAFWCDPISGHATLYWYRQILGQGPELLVQFQDESVVDDSQLPKDRFSAERLKGVDSTLKIQPAELGDSAMYLCASSSSGLYYNEQFFGPGTRLTVL.

The V call is TRBV7-2, the J call TRBJ1-2; unclear D gene. Trimming took off 2 bases at V and 7 bases at J, with 11 bases between the two ends. The CDR3 loop spans 13 amino acids. The germline CDR1 and CDR2 sequences are SGHTA and FQGNSA. CDR3 protein: CASSLSPGGGYTF. CDR3 DNA: TGTGCCAGCAGCTTATCCCCGGGAGGTGGCTACACCTTC.

The CDR3 nucleotides read TGTGCCAGCAGCCCGAGCGGGAGGGTCTACAATGAGCAGTTCTTC. Translated, it gives CASSPSGRVYNEQFF. The gene calls are TRBV5-4 and TRBJ2-1; 10 bases line up with TRBD2. Trimming took 4 bases from V and 3 from J; bases not matched to a gene: 4. There are 15 residues in the CDR3. CDR1 and CDR2 (germline): SGHNT, YYREEE (reference sequence). Full variable domain (outside the CDR3, taken from reference TRBV5-4 and TRBJ2-1): ETGVTQSPTHLIKTRGQQVTLRCSSQSGHNTVSWYQQALGQGPQFIFQYYREEENGRGNFPPRFSGLQFPNYSSELNVNALELDDSALYLCASSPSGRVYNEQFFGPGTRLTVL.

The J gene is TRBJ2-1, the V gene TRBV5-1; 7 nucleotides line up with TRBD2. There are 15 residues in the CDR3. V gave up 2 bases and J gave up 5 bases; unmatched junction bases: 7. CDR1 SGHRS and CDR2 YFSETQ come from the germline V gene. CDR3 sequence (DNA): TGCGCCAGCAGCTTCTCTGGCGGGAGAGACAATGAGCAGTTCTTC. Translating it yields CASSFSGGRDNEQFF. The full variable domain, rest sourced from reference TRBV5-1 and TRBJ2-1, is KAGVTQTPRYLIKTRGQQVTLSCSPISGHRSVSWYQQTPGQGLQFLFEYFSETQRNKGNFPGRFSGRQFSNSRSEMNVSTLELGDSALYLCASSFSGGRDNEQFFGPGTRLTVL.